Presented here are 22 T cell receptor beta chains from one specimen sequenced in a study of control samples from healthy donors and cancer patients. This table comes from immunoSEQ multiplex PCR, and its TCRdb copy is limited to in-frame clones, with some not included. The sample yields 150,000 to 200,000 clones, approximately 94% seen once. The sequenced sample consisted of blood. Receptor source: a woman under 30 in good health.

This clone was seen only once. The chain carries TRBV4-1 and TRBJ1-2; D unresolved. V lost 1 base and J 5 bases, leaving 11 bases between the germline ends. Germline CDR1 MGHRA, CDR2 YSYEKL. The CDR3 has 14 amino acids. The chain's CDR3 is CASSQGRLIYGYTF. The CDR3 nucleotides are TGCGCCAGCAGCCAAGGAAGACTGATATATGGCTACACCTTC.

The chain combines TRBV20-1 with TRBJ2-3, with D hard to call. Per germline, CDR1 DFQATT and CDR2 SNEGSKA (reference sequence). Trimming cost V 3 bases and J 6 bases, with 10 bases left between them. This CDR3 comprises 12 residues. This CDR3 reads CSASPFSDTQYF. CDR3 nucleotide sequence: TGCAGTGCTAGTCCCTTCTCCGATACGCAGTATTTT.

V gene TRBV3-1 (or the pseudogene TRBV3-2) combines with J gene TRBJ1-1; D is unclear. The CDR3 length is 15 residues. CDR1 is LGHDT and CDR2 is YNNKEL in the germline V gene (reference sequence). Trimming pared 4 bases from V and 7 bases from J, leaving 19 bases between. As DNA, the CDR3 is TGTGCCAGCAGCCCCCTGGGGTCCGCCCATATTGAAGCTTTCTTT. Translating it yields CASSPLGSAHIEAFF.

This chain joins TRBV19 and TRBJ2-1; 7 positions agree with TRBD1. Looked up from germline, CDR1 is LNHDA and CDR2 is SQIVND (reference sequence). Trimming at V came to 5 bases and at J to 6 bases, leaving 10 bases not matched to a gene. The CDR3 length is 15 residues. CDR3 sequence: CASSHRGPEFNEQFF. In DNA, the CDR3 is TGTGCCAGTAGTCATAGGGGGCCTGAATTCAATGAGCAGTTCTTC. The complete variable domain, with remaining parts taken from reference TRBV19 and TRBJ2-1, reads DGGITQSPKYLFRKEGQNVTLSCEQNLNHDAMYWYRQDPGQGLRLIYYSQIVNDFQKGDIAEGYSVSREKKESFPLTVTSAQKNPTAFYLCASSHRGPEFNEQFFGPGTRLTVL.

The CDR3 here is CASSMGQGVGSYEQYF. The CDR3 nucleotides read TGTGCCAGTAGTATGGGACAGGGGGTTGGTAGCTACGAGCAGTACTTC. J is TRBJ2-7 and V is TRBV19; 11 positions agree with TRBD1. Germline loops: CDR1 LNHDA, CDR2 SQIVND (reference sequence). The junction had 7 bases not matched to a gene; V was cut back by 3 bases and J by 3 bases. The CDR3 loop spans 16 amino acids.

This clone was picked up a small number of times. The V and J genes are TRBV7-9 and TRBJ1-5; 9 nucleotides agree with TRBD1. Germline-derived CDR1 and CDR2 are SEHNR and FQNEAQ (reference sequence). V dropped 5 bases and J dropped 7; count of bases not matched to a gene: 9. There are 15 residues in the CDR3. The CDR3 region is CASSTGGTGTQPQHF. The CDR3 DNA sequence: TGTGCCAGCAGCACAGGGGGGACAGGGACACAGCCCCAGCATTTT.

V and J are TRBV2 and TRBJ1-1; D call uncertain. Trimming shortened V by 4 bases and J by 0 bases, and 6 bases separated the two germline ends. The CDR3 spans 13 residues. Germline V gives CDR1 SNHLY, CDR2 FYNNEI. CDR3 amino acids: CASSGQVNTEAFF. The DNA of the CDR3 is TGTGCCAGCAGTGGTCAGGTGAACACTGAAGCTTTCTTT.

This chain connects TRBV5-1 to TRBJ1-6, with D unclear. The germline gives CDR1 SGHRS, CDR2 YFSETQ. Trimming shortened V by 1 base and J by 5 bases, and 7 bases separated the two germline ends. This CDR3 comprises 14 residues. CDR3 in amino acids: CASSLIGNNSPLHF. In DNA, the CDR3 is TGCGCCAGCAGCTTGATAGGGAATAATTCACCCCTCCACTTT.

The rearrangement uses TRBV27 and TRBJ1-2; D is undetermined. Trimming took 6 bases from V and 4 from J, leaving 15 bases between them. The CDR3 has 14 amino acids. CDR1 is MNHEY, CDR2 SMNVEV, per germline (reference sequence). CDR3 in DNA: TGTGCCAGCAGCCCAGACCGGACGGGCTATGGCTACACCTTC. Amino acid sequence: CASSPDRTGYGYTF.

This chain uses TRBV6-1 with TRBJ2-7, with D possibly being TRBD1 (6 bases). V was shortened by 2 bases and J by 2 bases, with 10 bases between the two germline ends. CDR1 is MNHNS and CDR2 is SASEGT in the germline V gene. CDR3 length: 14 amino acids. The CDR3 sequence: CASSEIGQTYEQYF. CDR3 in DNA: TGTGCCAGCAGTGAAATCGGACAGACCTACGAGCAGTACTTC.

The V gene is TRBV6-5, the J gene TRBJ2-3; D remains ambiguous. Per the germline V gene, CDR1 is MNHEY and CDR2 is SVGAGI. The CDR3 extends over 14 amino acids. Deletions cut 6 bases from V and 2 bases from J, with 12 bases between. This chain's CDR3 is CASSHPASTDTQYF. The CDR3 nucleotides are TGTGCCAGCAGCCATCCCGCTTCCACAGATACGCAGTATTTT.

The chain recombines TRBV6-6 with TRBJ2-3; D uncertain. CDR3 length equals 15 residues. With 6 bases removed from V and 1 base from J, the gap between germline ends came to 14 bases. CDR1 MNHNY and CDR2 SVGAGI come from the germline V gene (reference sequence). The CDR3 loop reads CASSFGQLGTDTQYF. The CDR3 bases are TGTGCCAGCAGCTTCGGGCAGTTGGGCACAGATACGCAGTATTTT.

The chain is built from TRBV18 and TRBJ1-3; possible D gene TRBD1, 5 bases. The CDR3 runs to 15 residues. V lost 0 bases and J lost 4, with 10 bases in between. Germline lookup yields CDR1 KGHSH and CDR2 LQKENI. CDR3 sequence (DNA): TGTGCCAGCTCACCACCGGCAGGGTGGGGAAACACCATATATTTT. It codes for CASSPPAGWGNTIYF.

This sequence joins TRBV2 and TRBJ1-1; TRBD1 is a possible D gene (5 bases). The CDR3 spans 14 residues. Per the germline V gene, CDR1 is SNHLY and CDR2 is FYNNEI. Between the trimmed V and J ends, which lost 3 bases and 1 base, there was a span of 9 bases. The CDR3 protein is CASSDRQTNTEAFF. The CDR3, as DNA: TGTGCCAGCAGTGACCGACAGACGAACACTGAAGCTTTCTTT.

The chain combines TRBV7-9 with TRBJ1-6; 8 positions match TRBD1. Trimming cost V 1 base and J 7 bases; bases outside gene matches: 3. CDR1 and CDR2 (germline): SEHNR, FQNEAQ (reference sequence). CDR3 length equals 15 residues. CDR3 amino acids: CASSLEGTGNSPLHF. CDR3 DNA: TGTGCCAGCAGCTTAGAAGGGACAGGCAATTCACCCCTCCACTTT.

This clone was detected a few times. The chain joins TRBV7-8 to TRBJ2-7; TRBD2 matches at 10 bases. J was trimmed by 2 bases and V by 4 bases; bases with no gene match: 5. The germline V gene encodes CDR1 SGHVS and CDR2 FQNEAQ. The CDR3 length is 15 residues. CDR3 in amino acids: CASSSGTSAPYEQYF. The CDR3 coding sequence is TGTGCCAGCAGCTCAGGGACTAGCGCTCCCTACGAGCAGTACTTC.

The V gene is TRBV18, the J gene TRBJ2-3; D gene ambiguous. The CDR3 consists of 12 residues. Trimming took off 4 bases at V and 2 bases at J, with 4 bases between the two ends. Germline V gives CDR1 KGHSH, CDR2 LQKENI. CDR3 region: CASSLLTDTQYF. The CDR3 coding sequence is TGTGCCAGCTCACTCCTCACAGATACGCAGTATTTT.

J is TRBJ2-7 and V is TRBV5-6; 10 nucleotides align to TRBD2. J lost 2 bases, V lost 1 base, and 6 bases had no gene match. The CDR3 sequence is 16 residues long. CDR1 is SGHDT, CDR2 YYEEEE, per germline. The CDR3: CASSLRVAGGTYEQYF. The DNA for the CDR3 is TGTGCCAGCAGCTTGCGGGTAGCGGGAGGCACCTACGAGCAGTACTTC.

The chain combines TRBV5-6 with TRBJ1-3, with D perhaps matching TRBD1 (6 bases). From germline, CDR1 is SGHDT and CDR2 YYEEEE. Trimming left V 2 bases short and J 9 bases short, with 24 bases between. The CDR3 consists of 17 residues. DNA for the CDR3: TGTGCCAGCAGCTTTGGGTGGGCGACAGGCGTTAAGGGCACCATATATTTT. As protein: CASSFGWATGVKGTIYF. The complete variable domain, with remaining parts taken from reference TRBV5-6 and TRBJ1-3, reads DAGVTQSPTHLIKTRGQQVTLRCSPKSGHDTVSWYQQALGQGPQFIFQYYEEEERQRGNFPDRFSGHQFPNYSSELNVNALLLGDSALYLCASSFGWATGVKGTIYFGEGSWLTVV.

The J gene is TRBJ1-5, the V gene TRBV6-2 or TRBV6-3, with 9 bases aligning to TRBD1. The CDR3 is made up of 15 amino acids. J was trimmed by 4 bases and V by 6 bases; bases with no gene match: 7. Germline lookup yields CDR1 MNHEY and CDR2 SVGEGT. CDR3 sequence: CASSRGQGGNQPQHF. Here the CDR3 DNA reads TGTGCCAGCAGCCGGGGACAGGGAGGAAATCAGCCCCAGCATTTT.

This chain connects TRBV28 to TRBJ1-4, with D tentatively TRBD1 (5 bases). The CDR3 sequence is 15 residues long. V gave up 5 bases and J gave up 5 bases, with 15 bases separating them. Germline V gene data show CDR1 as MDHEN and CDR2 as SYDVKM. CDR3 protein: CASSIPGPPNEKLFF. The CDR3 DNA follows: TGTGCCAGCAGTATACCGGGACCCCCGAATGAAAAACTGTTTTTT.

The chain recombines TRBV6-6 with TRBJ2-1, with 9 bases aligning to TRBD2. This CDR3 has 14 residues. The junction had 3 bases not matched to a gene; V was cut back by 3 bases and J by 6 bases. The germline V gene encodes CDR1 MNHNY and CDR2 SVGAGI (reference sequence). DNA of the CDR3: TGTGCCAGCAGTTATGCGGGGGGGCGCAATGAGCAGTTCTTC. It encodes CASSYAGGRNEQFF.